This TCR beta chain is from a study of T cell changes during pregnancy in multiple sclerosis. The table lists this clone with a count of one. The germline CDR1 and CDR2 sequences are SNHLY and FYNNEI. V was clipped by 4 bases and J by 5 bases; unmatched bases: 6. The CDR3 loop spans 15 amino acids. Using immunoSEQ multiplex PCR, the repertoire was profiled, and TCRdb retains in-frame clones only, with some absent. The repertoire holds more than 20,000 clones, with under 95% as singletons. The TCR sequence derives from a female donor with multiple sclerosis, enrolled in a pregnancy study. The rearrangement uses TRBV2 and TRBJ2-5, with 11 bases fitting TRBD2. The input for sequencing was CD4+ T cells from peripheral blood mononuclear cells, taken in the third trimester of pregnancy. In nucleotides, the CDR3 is TGTGCCAGCAGTGGGCTAGCGGGGGGACAGGAGACCCAGTACTTC. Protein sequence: CASSGLAGGQETQYF.